These 19 T cell receptor beta chains share one sample of origin, sequenced in a study of cytomegalovirus exposure and HLA in healthy donors. PCR was performed using 60 Vbeta and 13 Jbeta primers. Produced via immunoSEQ multiplex PCR; TCRdb's table is partial and in-frame only. In the table there are 120,000 to 150,000 clones, 82% of which are singletons. The sequencing input was PBMCs. These receptors were obtained from a male donor in good health and CMV-seronegative.

The chain combines TRBV28 with TRBJ2-1, with TRBD2 matching 7 bases. The length of the CDR3 is 14 residues. V shed 3 bases, J shed 4 bases, and the junction held 3 bases outside the gene matches. Germline CDR1 and CDR2: MDHEN and SYDVKM. The chain's CDR3 is CASSLSGLYNEQFF. CDR3 nucleotide sequence: TGTGCCAGCAGTTTGTCGGGACTATACAATGAGCAGTTCTTC.

This sequence joins TRBV30 and TRBJ2-1; tentatively, D is TRBD1 (7 bases). The CDR3 consists of 13 residues. CDR1 and CDR2 from the germline V gene are GTSNPN and SVGIG (reference sequence). The germline V and J ends were trimmed by 7 bases and 6 bases, with 16 bases remaining between them. CDR3 amino acids: CALGGQPSNEQFF. As DNA, the CDR3 is TGTGCCTTGGGGGGACAGCCATCCAATGAGCAGTTCTTC. Full variable domain (rest looked up from reference TRBV30 and TRBJ2-1): SQTIHQWPATLVQPVGSPLSLECTVEGTSNPNLYWYRQAAGRGLQLLFYSVGIGQISSEVPQNLSASRPQDRQFILSSKKLLLSDSGFYLCALGGQPSNEQFFGPGTRLTVL.

The rearrangement joins TRBV6-5 to TRBJ2-7; weak D call: TRBD2 (6 bases). This CDR3 comprises 15 residues. Germline V gene sequence: CDR1 MNHEY, CDR2 SVGAGI. Trimming left V 3 bases short and J 3 bases short, with 15 bases between. CDR3 in DNA: TGTGCCAGCAGTTATTCCGGGAGATCTGGCTACGAGCAGTACTTC. Translation gives CASSYSGRSGYEQYF.

V and J are TRBV7-9 and TRBJ2-7; 11 nucleotides match TRBD1. This CDR3 region has 16 residues. Per the germline V gene, CDR1 is SEHNR and CDR2 is FQNEAQ (reference sequence). V dropped 2 bases and J dropped 6; count of bases not matched to a gene: 9. Here the CDR3 DNA reads TGTGCCAGCAGCTTAATTATGGGACAGGGGGTTTGCGAGCAGTACTTC. It specifies CASSLIMGQGVCEQYF.

On this clone itself: The identical CDR3 is also encoded by other nucleotide sequences in the sample. The V call is TRBV9, the J call TRBJ2-7; D remains unclear. V was pared by 0 bases and J by 3 bases, with 10 bases between. The CDR3 is 14 residues long. Germline values: CDR1 SGDLS, CDR2 YYNGEE. CDR3 nucleotides: TGTGCCAGCAGCGTAGCGGCGGATTACTACGAGCAGTACTTC. Translating it yields CASSVAADYYEQYF.

The rearrangement uses TRBV5-1 and TRBJ1-1; no definite D call. The V end lost 0 bases, the J end lost 0 bases, and 9 bases lay between the germline ends. The CDR3 consists of 15 residues. Germline CDR1 and CDR2: SGHRS and YFSETQ. CDR3 loop: CASSLDGRMNTEAFF. DNA for the CDR3: TGCGCCAGCAGCTTGGACGGCAGGATGAACACTGAAGCTTTCTTT.

This chain links TRBV7-9 with TRBJ2-1; 15 positions agree with TRBD2. This CDR3 is 16 amino acids long. V gave up 2 bases and J gave up 8 bases; unmatched junction bases: 4. Germline CDR1 reads SEHNR; CDR2 reads FQNEAQ (reference sequence). In DNA, the CDR3 is TGTGCCAGCAGCTTATGGACTAGCGGGAGGGGGGATGAGCAGTTCTTC. Amino acid sequence: CASSLWTSGRGDEQFF.

The chain uses TRBV28 and TRBJ1-1; D is unresolved. CDR3 length equals 10 residues. The germline V gene has CDR1 MDHEN and CDR2 SYDVKM. The V gene lost 11 bases and the J gene lost 7 bases, with 11 bases spanning the gap. In DNA, the CDR3 is TGTGCCTCCAAGGAGAATGAAGCTTTCTTT. The encoded protein is CASKENEAFF. The whole variable domain, remainder taken from reference TRBV28 and TRBJ1-1, is DVKVTQSSRYLVKRTGEKVFLECVQDMDHENMFWYRQDPGLGLRLIYFSYDVKMKEKGDIPEGYSVSREKKERFSLILESASTNQTSMYLCASKENEAFFGQGTRLTVV.

This chain uses TRBV5-6 with TRBJ1-2, with a possible D match to TRBD1 (5 bases). The CDR3 sequence is 13 residues long. Germline V gene data show CDR1 as SGHDT and CDR2 as YYEEEE. V was pared by 2 bases and J by 6 bases, with 11 bases between. In DNA, the CDR3 is TGTGCCAGCAGCTTAGGGACTTCCCATGGCTACACCTTC. This gives the protein CASSLGTSHGYTF.

In its sample, this clone was seen once. The J gene is TRBJ2-3, the V gene TRBV27, with D hard to call. The CDR3 covers 15 residues. Per germline, CDR1 MNHEY and CDR2 SMNVEV (reference sequence). The V gene lost 2 bases and the J gene lost 6 bases, with 15 bases spanning the gap. The CDR3 region has the DNA TGTGCCAGCAGTTTAGGCCAACCGCCGAGGGATACGCAGTATTTT. Protein product: CASSLGQPPRDTQYF.

In its sample, this clone was seen a few times. The chain joins TRBV30 to TRBJ2-2, with TRBD2 as a possible D gene (7 bases). Germline CDR1 reads GTSNPN; CDR2 reads SVGIG (reference sequence). The CDR3 sequence is 15 residues long. V was cut by 4 bases and J by 5 bases, with 17 bases left in between. CDR3 bases: TGTGCCTGGAACGGGGGGCTCATAGGGACCGGGGAGCTGTTTTTT. Its protein product is CAWNGGLIGTGELFF. The variable domain in full, completed from reference TRBV30 and TRBJ2-2, reads SQTIHQWPATLVQPVGSPLSLECTVEGTSNPNLYWYRQAAGRGLQLLFYSVGIGQISSEVPQNLSASRPQDRQFILSSKKLLLSDSGFYLCAWNGGLIGTGELFFGEGSRLTVL.

The chain has TRBV19 and TRBJ1-1, with TRBD1 matching over 8 bases. Losses at the gene ends were 9 bases for V and 5 bases for J; bases not matched to a gene: 8. The CDR3 has 13 residues. CDR1 is LNHDA and CDR2 is SQIVND in the germline V gene (reference sequence). The CDR3 region is CASWTGWQTEAFF. The CDR3 coding sequence is TGTGCCAGCTGGACAGGGTGGCAAACTGAAGCTTTCTTT.

The J gene is TRBJ2-1, the V gene TRBV15, with D possibly matching TRBD2 (5 bases). The CDR3 has 16 residues. Between the trimmed V and J ends, which lost 2 bases and 1 base, there was a span of 12 bases. Germline values: CDR1 LNHNV, CDR2 YYDKDF (reference sequence). CDR3 bases: TGTGCCACCAGCAGACCACACCCGGGATCCTACAATGAGCAGTTCTTC. This gives the protein CATSRPHPGSYNEQFF. Looking up the rest from reference TRBV15 and TRBJ2-1 gives the full variable domain: DAMVIQNPRYQVTQFGKPVTLSCSQTLNHNVMYWYQQKSSQAPKLLFHYYDKDFNNEADTPDNFQSRRPNTSFCFLDIRSPGLGDTAMYLCATSRPHPGSYNEQFFGPGTRLTVL.

This chain connects TRBV4-3 to TRBJ2-1, with TRBD2 matching 7 bases. The CDR3 sequence is 15 residues long. V trimming: 3 bases; J trimming: 7 bases; junction bases outside the gene matches: 9. The germline V gene encodes CDR1 LGHNA and CDR2 YSLEER. CDR3 sequence: CASSQTSGTTNEQFF. The CDR3 DNA sequence: TGCGCCAGCAGCCAGACATCCGGGACTACGAATGAGCAGTTCTTC.

The V call is TRBV9, the J call TRBJ2-6; D possibly corresponds to TRBD1 (5 bases). This CDR3 comprises 15 residues. Trimming shortened V by 0 bases and J by 3 bases, and 7 bases separated the two germline ends. The germline CDR1 and CDR2 sequences are SGDLS and YYNGEE. CDR3 sequence (DNA): TGTGCCAGCAGCGTAGAGGGGTTTGGGGCCAACGTCCTGACTTTC. Amino acid sequence: CASSVEGFGANVLTF.

The V call is TRBV2, the J call TRBJ2-3, with 8 bases fitting TRBD2. The V segment lost 3 bases and the J segment 2 bases; nucleotides outside the gene matches: 7. This CDR3 has 16 amino acids. CDR1 SNHLY and CDR2 FYNNEI come from the germline V gene. CDR3 sequence: CASSEAGGGFTDTQYF. CDR3 nucleotide sequence: TGTGCCAGCAGTGAGGCGGGGGGCGGGTTCACAGATACGCAGTATTTT.

The chain links TRBV7-3 to TRBJ2-2, with 8 bases fitting TRBD2. Germline V gene lookup returns CDR1 SGHTA and CDR2 FQGTGA. The J segment lost 7 bases and the V segment lost 11 bases, leaving 12 bases of the junction unmatched. The CDR3 is 14 residues long. The CDR3 here is CAVASGPQDGELFF. The CDR3 nucleotides are TGTGCCGTGGCTAGCGGGCCCCAAGACGGGGAGCTGTTTTTT.

This chain connects TRBV28 to TRBJ2-7; 8 nucleotides line up with TRBD2. The CDR3 runs 16 residues. The ends lost 3 bases at V and 0 bases at J; junction bases unmatched: 7. Germline V gives CDR1 MDHEN, CDR2 SYDVKM. CDR3 nucleotide sequence: TGTGCCAGCAGTTTCCCTGCGGGAGGAAGCTCCTACGAGCAGTACTTC. It codes for CASSFPAGGSSYEQYF.

The J gene is TRBJ2-5, the V gene TRBV2, with a weak D call TRBD1 (6 bases). The CDR3 has 15 residues. The V end was cut by 6 bases, the J end by 5 bases, with 19 bases between. In germline, CDR1 is SNHLY, CDR2 FYNNEI. The CDR3: CASSQGQSVRETQYF. DNA of the CDR3: TGTGCCAGCAGCCAAGGACAGTCAGTTCGGGAGACCCAGTACTTC.